The 31 T cell receptor beta chains in this list originate from one sample, sequenced in a study of cytomegalovirus exposure and HLA in healthy donors. The PCR was carried out with 60 Vbeta primers and 13 Jbeta primers. Measured with immunoSEQ multiplex PCR; TCRdb has only the in-frame clones, and not every one. The top ten hold 5% to 6% of the sample, which has roughly 180,000 clones, 78% seen once. Sequencing was carried out using PBMCs. These receptors came from a woman aged 25 to 39 in good health and CMV-seropositive.

In this sample, this clone turned up once. The rearrangement joins TRBV9 to TRBJ2-1; 11 bases align to TRBD2. The V segment lost 4 bases and the J segment 2 bases; nucleotides outside the gene matches: 5. Per germline, CDR1 SGDLS and CDR2 YYNGEE. The CDR3 has 16 residues. In nucleotides, the CDR3 is TGTGCCAGCAGCTTACGACTAGCGGGACCCTACAATGAGCAGTTCTTC. The encoded protein is CASSLRLAGPYNEQFF.

This clone showed up just once. For the CDR3, the DNA is TGTGCCAGCTTTCGACAGGACTATGGCTACACCTTC. This encodes CASFRQDYGYTF. The V and J genes are TRBV27 and TRBJ1-2; TRBD1 might be the D (6 bases). V lost 8 bases to trimming and J lost 3 bases, with 10 bases between them. The CDR3 runs 12 residues. CDR1 is MNHEY, CDR2 SMNVEV, per germline (reference sequence).

This clone has only one observation. This chain uses TRBV6-5 with TRBJ1-2, with a tentative D call TRBD1 (5 bases). Germline CDR1 MNHEY, CDR2 SVGAGI. This CDR3 region has 13 residues. Trimming shortened V by 1 base and J by 3 bases, and 6 bases separated the two germline ends. Here the CDR3 reads CASSYWGDYGYTF. DNA for the CDR3: TGTGCCAGCAGTTACTGGGGGGACTATGGCTACACCTTC.

The genes are TRBV7-3 and TRBJ2-1; 12 bases line up with TRBD2. Losses at the gene ends were 4 bases for V and 8 bases for J; bases not matched to a gene: 9. This CDR3 is built from 16 residues. Looked up from germline, CDR1 is SGHTA and CDR2 is FQGTGA. DNA of the CDR3: TGTGCCAGCAGCTCCACTAGCGGGGGGCTGGTCCATGAGCAGTTCTTC. Protein: CASSSTSGGLVHEQFF.

The chain recombines TRBV25-1 with TRBJ1-1; TRBD1 agrees at 11 bases. J lost 6 bases, V lost 2 bases, and 11 bases had no gene match. The CDR3 consists of 17 residues. In germline, CDR1 is MGHDK, CDR2 SYGVNS. The CDR3 DNA is TGTGCCAGCAGTGAAGTAGGAGCCGGGACAGGGGGTCCTGAAGCTTTCTTT. Its translation: CASSEVGAGTGGPEAFF.

The CDR3, as DNA: TGTGCCAGCAGCCGCAGAGAGACCCAGTACTTC. Encoded protein: CASSRRETQYF. V usage is TRBV7-6 and J usage is TRBJ2-5; D not resolved. V was cut by 5 bases and J by 4 bases, with 5 bases left in between. Germline V gene sequence: CDR1 SGHVS, CDR2 FNYEAQ. This CDR3 region has 11 residues.

There are a few counts of this clone. The gene calls are TRBV6-5 and TRBJ1-1; weak D call: TRBD1 (6 bases). V was pared by 5 bases and J by 0 bases, with 10 bases between. Germline V gene sequence: CDR1 MNHEY, CDR2 SVGAGI. This CDR3 has 14 amino acids. The CDR3 loop reads CASSPQGMNTEAFF. The CDR3 DNA is TGTGCCAGCAGTCCCCAGGGGATGAACACTGAAGCTTTCTTT.

The gene calls are TRBV13 and TRBJ1-6; D not certain. The V gene's germline CDR1 is PRHDT and CDR2 FYEKMQ (reference sequence). V was shortened by 4 bases and J by 0 bases, with 10 bases between the two germline ends. This CDR3 contains 16 residues. CDR3 residues: CASSSGVSSYNSPLHF. DNA of the CDR3: TGTGCCAGCAGCTCTGGAGTTAGCTCCTATAATTCACCCCTCCACTTT.

This clone was recorded only once. J is TRBJ1-1 and V is TRBV19; unclear D gene. This CDR3 comprises 11 residues. The germline CDR1 and CDR2 sequences are LNHDA and SQIVND (reference sequence). Trimming took off 5 bases at V and 11 bases at J, with 12 bases between the two ends. CDR3 sequence reads: CASSSGPGAFF. The CDR3 nucleotides read TGTGCCAGTAGTTCCGGTCCCGGGGCTTTCTTT. Full variable domain (missing parts from reference TRBV19 and TRBJ1-1): DGGITQSPKYLFRKEGQNVTLSCEQNLNHDAMYWYRQDPGQGLRLIYYSQIVNDFQKGDIAEGYSVSREKKESFPLTVTSAQKNPTAFYLCASSSGPGAFFGQGTRLTVV.

This chain uses TRBV7-9 with TRBJ1-1; perhaps TRBD1 as D (6 bases). CDR3 length equals 16 residues. Germline V gene lookup returns CDR1 SEHNR and CDR2 FQNEAQ (reference sequence). The V end lost 5 bases, the J end lost 0 bases, and 16 bases lay between the germline ends. In nucleotides, the CDR3 is TGTGCCAGCAGCCCAAACAGCAGGGGAATGAACACTGAAGCTTTCTTT. As protein: CASSPNSRGMNTEAFF.

Here the CDR3 DNA reads TGTGCCAGTTCCGACAGGGACTATGGCTACACCTTC. The encoded protein is CASSDRDYGYTF. The rearrangement links TRBV6-5 to TRBJ1-2; TRBD1 agrees at 7 bases. With V trimmed by 9 bases and J by 3 bases, 4 bases remained unmatched. This CDR3 is built from 12 residues. Germline CDR1 MNHEY, CDR2 SVGAGI.

V is TRBV13 and J is TRBJ2-1; D not certain. Germline CDR1 and CDR2: PRHDT and FYEKMQ (reference sequence). Trimming pared 4 bases from V and 12 bases from J, leaving 10 bases between. The CDR3 length is 11 residues. The CDR3 coding sequence is TGTGCCAGCAGCTACCTAGGAGTGCAGTTCTTC. Protein product: CASSYLGVQFF.

The rearrangement links TRBV13 to TRBJ2-7; D is possibly TRBD1 (5 bases). Trimming left V 0 bases short and J 5 bases short, with 8 bases between. The CDR3 runs 13 residues. Germline-derived CDR1 and CDR2 are PRHDT and FYEKMQ (reference sequence). The CDR3, as DNA: TGTGCCAGCAGCTTAGGCAGGGTTGACGAGCAGTACTTC. It encodes CASSLGRVDEQYF.

The chain carries TRBV6-1 and TRBJ2-7; 8 bases are a match to TRBD1. The V gene end was trimmed by 8 bases and the J gene end by 4 bases; junction bases not matched to a gene: 7. There are 13 residues in the CDR3. The germline V gene encodes CDR1 MNHNS and CDR2 SASEGT. The CDR3 is CASGDRGLYEQYF. DNA for the CDR3: TGTGCCAGCGGAGACAGGGGCTTGTACGAGCAGTACTTC.

The V call is TRBV5-1, the J call TRBJ2-4; 8 bases map to TRBD1. The V and J ends lost 0 bases and 0 bases, in that order; junction bases with no gene match: 5. CDR1 SGHRS and CDR2 YFSETQ come from the germline V gene. CDR3 length equals 17 residues. CDR3 sequence (DNA): TGCGCCAGCAGCTTGGTTGGGACAGGTTTAGCCAAAAACATTCAGTACTTC. Its translation is CASSLVGTGLAKNIQYF.

The rearrangement links TRBV6-5 to TRBJ1-1, with D possibly matching TRBD1 (6 bases). Looked up from germline, CDR1 is MNHEY and CDR2 is SVGAGI. This CDR3 contains 12 residues. Trimming took 6 bases from V and 10 from J, leaving 15 bases between them. The CDR3 region is CASRDSNLGAFF. DNA of the CDR3: TGTGCCAGCAGGGACAGTAACCTAGGAGCTTTCTTT.

This clone occurred a few times. V usage is TRBV6-1 and J usage is TRBJ1-2, with TRBD1 as a possible D gene (6 bases). The V gene lost 6 bases and the J gene lost 3 bases, with 11 bases spanning the gap. The germline V gene encodes CDR1 MNHNS and CDR2 SASEGT. The CDR3 has 13 residues. In nucleotides, the CDR3 is TGTGCCAGCAGGGGTGCAGGGGACTATGGCTACACCTTC. Protein product: CASRGAGDYGYTF.

In regard to this clone: Within the sample, other DNA sequences also encode this same CDR3. The rearrangement joins TRBV7-9 to TRBJ2-7; D unclear. V lost 1 base and J lost 3, with 7 bases in between. Germline assignment: CDR1 SEHNR and CDR2 FQNEAQ (reference sequence). This CDR3 has 13 residues. CDR3 amino acids: CASSLVGGYEQYF. CDR3 DNA: TGTGCCAGCAGCTTAGTTGGCGGCTACGAGCAGTACTTC.

This clone has a single count. The rearrangement uses TRBV7-2 and TRBJ1-4; D remains unclear. The CDR3 sequence is 13 residues long. V lost 2 bases, J lost 8 bases, and 9 bases lay in between. The germline V gene encodes CDR1 SGHTA and CDR2 FQGNSA. The CDR3 DNA is TGTGCCAGCAGCTTATTGATGCGGGAAAAACTGTTTTTT. Translating gives CASSLLMREKLFF.

The chain is built from TRBV18 and TRBJ2-3; no clear D. Germline CDR1 KGHSH, CDR2 LQKENI. Trimming took off 0 bases at V and 2 bases at J, with 6 bases between the two ends. The CDR3 sequence is 14 residues long. CDR3 in amino acids: CASSPPTDTDTQYF. DNA of the CDR3: TGTGCCAGCTCACCACCCACAGACACAGATACGCAGTATTTT.

V and J are TRBV6-1 and TRBJ2-3; tentative D call: TRBD2 (7 bases). The CDR3 contains 14 residues. The germline V gene has CDR1 MNHNS and CDR2 SASEGT. Trimming took off 3 bases at V and 6 bases at J, with 13 bases between the two ends. CDR3 nucleotides: TGTGCCAGCAGTGAGGGGGGGCGAAAGGATACGCAGTATTTT. The encoded protein is CASSEGGRKDTQYF.

The V and J genes are TRBV5-8 and TRBJ2-5; 8 bases agree with TRBD2. Matching the DNA end better, TRBJ2-7 makes the J call doubtful. The CDR3 runs to 18 residues. The germline V gene has CDR1 SGHTS and CDR2 YDEGEE. The CDR3 bases are TGTGCCAGCAGCTCTTCAAAGTCAGCGGGAGCCCCCTCCTACGAGCAGTACTTC. It translates to CASSSSKSAGAPSYEQYF.

This chain connects TRBV7-6 to TRBJ2-3; 11 nucleotides line up with TRBD2. CDR1 is SGHVS and CDR2 is FNYEAQ in the germline V gene. The CDR3 sequence is 19 residues long. Trimming removed 5 bases from V and 0 bases from J; junction bases left unmatched: 13. In DNA form, the CDR3 reads TGTGCCAGCAGCAAGAGGGTTAGCGGGGGGGCTAGTAGCACAGATACGCAGTATTTT. Residues: CASSKRVSGGASSTDTQYF.

The rearrangement uses TRBV6-5 and TRBJ2-1; 13 positions agree with TRBD2. The V gene end was trimmed by 0 bases and the J gene end by 7 bases; junction bases not matched to a gene: 3. CDR1 is MNHEY and CDR2 is SVGAGI in the germline V gene. The CDR3 sequence is 16 residues long. The chain's CDR3 is CASSYSGLAGNNEQFF. In DNA, the CDR3 is TGTGCCAGCAGTTACTCGGGACTAGCGGGAAATAATGAGCAGTTCTTC.

Of note for this clone: The same CDR3 can be traced to other DNA sequences in this sample. The rearrangement links TRBV15 to TRBJ2-7; TRBD1 is a possible D gene (5 bases). V was trimmed by 5 bases and J by 2 bases, leaving 10 bases between them. The CDR3 is made up of 13 amino acids. The germline V gene encodes CDR1 LNHNV and CDR2 YYDKDF (reference sequence). CDR3 coding DNA: TGTGCCACCAGCCGTCCAGGGCCCTACGAGCAGTACTTC. Its translation: CATSRPGPYEQYF.

This clone was seen a single time. The chain joins TRBV6-4 to TRBJ2-5, with 8 bases matching TRBD2. V trimming: 4 bases; J trimming: 7 bases; junction bases outside the gene matches: 5. The V gene's germline CDR1 is MRHNA and CDR2 SNTAGT. The CDR3 consists of 13 residues. DNA for the CDR3: TGTGCCAGCAGTGTTGAGACTAGCGCGACCCAGTACTTC. Translation gives CASSVETSATQYF.

The CDR3 spells CASSQGAGIRGNNEQFF. Written as DNA, the CDR3 is TGTGCCAGCAGCCAGGGCGCAGGGATAAGGGGGAACAATGAGCAGTTCTTC. This chain joins TRBV11-2 and TRBJ2-1; TRBD1 is a possible D gene (6 bases). CDR3 length equals 17 residues. Germline CDR1 SGHAT, CDR2 FQNNGV. Trimming took off 5 bases at V and 5 bases at J, with 22 bases between the two ends.

This chain links TRBV10-3 with TRBJ2-2; D perhaps matches TRBD2 (5 bases). CDR3 size: 16 residues. Germline CDR1 and CDR2: ENHRY and SYGVKD. Trimming took off 7 bases at V and 0 bases at J, with 15 bases between the two ends. The DNA of the CDR3 is TGTGCCATCAACGGAGGAGCCAGGTCGAACACCGGGGAGCTGTTTTTT. Translated: CAINGGARSNTGELFF.

V usage is TRBV25-1 and J usage is TRBJ1-2, with no clear D. The V end lost 1 base, the J end lost 8 bases, and 11 bases lay between the germline ends. Germline CDR1 is MGHDK and CDR2 is SYGVNS. The CDR3 loop spans 13 amino acids. The CDR3 region has the DNA TGTGCCAGCAGTGAATTTGCCCAGGCCGGCTACACCTTC. The encoded protein is CASSEFAQAGYTF.

The count of this clone is one. This rearrangement joins TRBV7-8 to TRBJ2-7; D unclear. This CDR3 is 13 amino acids long. Germline V gives CDR1 SGHVS, CDR2 FQNEAQ. V was trimmed by 7 bases and J by 7 bases, leaving 17 bases between them. The CDR3 bases are TGTGCCAGCACCCTCGCGAGCGCCGAGGAGCAGTACTTC. Amino acid sequence: CASTLASAEEQYF.

This chain uses TRBV5-1 with TRBJ1-1; maybe TRBD1 (6 bases). Germline lookup yields CDR1 SGHRS and CDR2 YFSETQ. V shed 7 bases and J shed 5 bases, with 15 bases lying between them. The CDR3 is 13 amino acids. Written as DNA, the CDR3 is TGCGCCAGCGGGGACACCCGGTATACTGAAGCTTTCTTT. It codes for CASGDTRYTEAFF.